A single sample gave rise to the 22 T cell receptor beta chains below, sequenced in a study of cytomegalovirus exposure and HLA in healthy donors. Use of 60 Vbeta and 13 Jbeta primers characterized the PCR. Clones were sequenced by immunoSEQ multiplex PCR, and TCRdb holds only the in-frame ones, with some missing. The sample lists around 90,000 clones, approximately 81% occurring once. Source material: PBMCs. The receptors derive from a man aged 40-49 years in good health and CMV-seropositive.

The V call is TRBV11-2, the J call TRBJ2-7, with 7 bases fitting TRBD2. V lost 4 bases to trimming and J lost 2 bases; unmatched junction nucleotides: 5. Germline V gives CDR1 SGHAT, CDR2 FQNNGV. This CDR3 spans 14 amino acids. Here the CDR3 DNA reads TGTGCCAGCAGCTGGGCTAGCGGAACCTACGAGCAGTACTTC. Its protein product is CASSWASGTYEQYF.

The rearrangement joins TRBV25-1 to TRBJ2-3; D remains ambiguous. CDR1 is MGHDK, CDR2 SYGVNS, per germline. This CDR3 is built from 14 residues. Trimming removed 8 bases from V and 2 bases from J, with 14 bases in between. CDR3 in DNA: TGTGCCAGCGGCCTTAGCCCTGTCACAGATACGCAGTATTTT. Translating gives CASGLSPVTDTQYF.

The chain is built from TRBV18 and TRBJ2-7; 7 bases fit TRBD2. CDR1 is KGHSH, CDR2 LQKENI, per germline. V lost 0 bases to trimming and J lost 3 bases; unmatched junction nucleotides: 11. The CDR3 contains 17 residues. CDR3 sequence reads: CASSPPRSGREYYEQYF. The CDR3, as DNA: TGTGCCAGCTCACCACCCAGATCGGGGAGGGAGTACTACGAGCAGTACTTC.

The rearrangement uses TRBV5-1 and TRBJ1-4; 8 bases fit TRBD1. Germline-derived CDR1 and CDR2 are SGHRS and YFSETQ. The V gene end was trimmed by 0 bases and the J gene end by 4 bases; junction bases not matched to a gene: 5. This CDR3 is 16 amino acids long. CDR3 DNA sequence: TGCGCCAGCAGCTTGGGTGGGACAGGCGTTAATGAAAAACTGTTTTTT. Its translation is CASSLGGTGVNEKLFF.

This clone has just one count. The CDR3 sequence: CASRRGTAYEQYF. In DNA, the CDR3 is TGTGCCAGCAGGAGAGGGACAGCCTACGAGCAGTACTTC. The chain links TRBV25-1 to TRBJ2-7, with TRBD1 matching over 7 bases. After removal of 6 bases from V and 2 bases from J, the junction contained 4 bases not matched to a gene. Germline-derived CDR1 and CDR2 are MGHDK and SYGVNS. This CDR3 spans 13 amino acids.

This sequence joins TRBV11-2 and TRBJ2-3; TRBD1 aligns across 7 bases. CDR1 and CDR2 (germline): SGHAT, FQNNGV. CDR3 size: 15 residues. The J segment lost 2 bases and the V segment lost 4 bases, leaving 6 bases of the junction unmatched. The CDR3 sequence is CASSSPGQLTDTQYF. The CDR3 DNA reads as TGTGCCAGCAGCTCCCCGGGACAGCTCACAGATACGCAGTATTTT.

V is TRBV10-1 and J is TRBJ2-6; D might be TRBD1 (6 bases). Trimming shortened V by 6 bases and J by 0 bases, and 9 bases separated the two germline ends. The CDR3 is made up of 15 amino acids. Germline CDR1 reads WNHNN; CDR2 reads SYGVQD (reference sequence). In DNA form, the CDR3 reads TGCGCCAGCAGCTCGGACAGCTCTGGGGCCAACGTCCTGACTTTC. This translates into CASSSDSSGANVLTF.

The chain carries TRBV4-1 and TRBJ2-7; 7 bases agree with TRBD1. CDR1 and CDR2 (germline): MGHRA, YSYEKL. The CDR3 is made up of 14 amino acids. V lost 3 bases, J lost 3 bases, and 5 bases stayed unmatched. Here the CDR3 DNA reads TGCGCCAGCAGCCATGAGGACAGGAACTACGAGCAGTACTTC. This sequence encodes CASSHEDRNYEQYF.

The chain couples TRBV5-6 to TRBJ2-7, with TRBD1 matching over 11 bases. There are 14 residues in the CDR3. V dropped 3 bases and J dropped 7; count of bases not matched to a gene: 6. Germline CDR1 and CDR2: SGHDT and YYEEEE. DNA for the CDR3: TGTGCCAGCAGCTCCGGACAGGGGGCGGGGGAGCAGTACTTC. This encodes CASSSGQGAGEQYF.

CDR3 residues: CASSRDRSATEAFF. The DNA of the CDR3 is TGCGCCAGCAGCAGGGACAGGTCCGCCACTGAAGCTTTCTTT. V usage is TRBV5-1 and J usage is TRBJ1-1, with 8 bases aligning to TRBD1. In germline, CDR1 is SGHRS, CDR2 YFSETQ. The junction had 6 bases not matched to a gene; V was cut back by 4 bases and J by 4 bases. The CDR3 has 14 residues.

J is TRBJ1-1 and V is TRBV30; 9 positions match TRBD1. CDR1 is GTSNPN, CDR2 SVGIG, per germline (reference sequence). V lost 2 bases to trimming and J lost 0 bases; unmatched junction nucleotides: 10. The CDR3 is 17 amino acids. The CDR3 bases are TGTGCCTGGAGTAACCCGGGACAGGGTTTCATGAACACTGAAGCTTTCTTT. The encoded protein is CAWSNPGQGFMNTEAFF.

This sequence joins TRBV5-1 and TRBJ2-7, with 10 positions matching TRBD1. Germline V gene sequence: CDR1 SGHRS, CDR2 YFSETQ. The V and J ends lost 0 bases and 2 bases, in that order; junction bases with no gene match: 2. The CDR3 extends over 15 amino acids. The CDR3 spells CASSLGDRGTYEQYF. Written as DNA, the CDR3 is TGCGCCAGCAGCTTGGGGGACAGGGGTACCTACGAGCAGTACTTC.

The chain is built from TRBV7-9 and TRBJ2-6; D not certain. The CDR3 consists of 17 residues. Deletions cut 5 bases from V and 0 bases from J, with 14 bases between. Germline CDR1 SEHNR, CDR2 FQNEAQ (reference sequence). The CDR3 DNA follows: TGTGCCAGCAGCCCCGGGTGGTCAGTCTCTGGGGCCAACGTCCTGACTTTC. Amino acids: CASSPGWSVSGANVLTF.

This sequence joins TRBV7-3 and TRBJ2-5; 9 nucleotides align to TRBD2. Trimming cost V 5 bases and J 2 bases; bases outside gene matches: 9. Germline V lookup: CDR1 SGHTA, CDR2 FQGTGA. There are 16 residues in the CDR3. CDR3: CASSLTPAGGQETQYF. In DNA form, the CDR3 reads TGTGCCAGCAGCCTCACCCCGGCGGGGGGGCAAGAGACCCAGTACTTC.

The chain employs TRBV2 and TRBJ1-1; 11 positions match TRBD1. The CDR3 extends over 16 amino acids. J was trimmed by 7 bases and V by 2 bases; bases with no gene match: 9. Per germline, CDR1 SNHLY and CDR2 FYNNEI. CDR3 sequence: CASSEKGTGGIGEAFF. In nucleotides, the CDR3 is TGTGCCAGCAGTGAAAAGGGGACAGGGGGTATAGGTGAAGCTTTCTTT.

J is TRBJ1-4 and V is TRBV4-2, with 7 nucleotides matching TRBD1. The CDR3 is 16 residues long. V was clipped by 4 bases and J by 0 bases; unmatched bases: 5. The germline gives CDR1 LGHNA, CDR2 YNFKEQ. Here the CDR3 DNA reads TGTGCCAGCAGCCGCCCCCAGGGGGCAACTAATGAAAAACTGTTTTTT. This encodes CASSRPQGATNEKLFF.

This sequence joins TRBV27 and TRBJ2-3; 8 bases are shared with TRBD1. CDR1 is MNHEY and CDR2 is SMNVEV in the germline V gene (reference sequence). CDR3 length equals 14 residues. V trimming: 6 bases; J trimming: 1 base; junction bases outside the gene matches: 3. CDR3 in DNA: TGTGCCAGCAGGACGGGACAGGGCACAGATACGCAGTATTTT. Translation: CASRTGQGTDTQYF.

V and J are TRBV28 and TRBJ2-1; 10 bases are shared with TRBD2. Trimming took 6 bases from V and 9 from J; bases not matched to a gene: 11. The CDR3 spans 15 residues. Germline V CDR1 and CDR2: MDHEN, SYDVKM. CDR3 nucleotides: TGTGCCAGCAGCCCCGGGACTAGCGAAAGGAGTGAGCAGTTCTTC. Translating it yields CASSPGTSERSEQFF.

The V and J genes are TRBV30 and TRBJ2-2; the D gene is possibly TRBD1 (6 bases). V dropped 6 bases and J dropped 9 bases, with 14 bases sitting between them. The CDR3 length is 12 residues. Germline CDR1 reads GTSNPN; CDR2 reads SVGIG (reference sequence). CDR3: CACPGQGRELFF. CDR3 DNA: TGTGCCTGTCCGGGACAAGGGAGGGAGCTGTTTTTT.

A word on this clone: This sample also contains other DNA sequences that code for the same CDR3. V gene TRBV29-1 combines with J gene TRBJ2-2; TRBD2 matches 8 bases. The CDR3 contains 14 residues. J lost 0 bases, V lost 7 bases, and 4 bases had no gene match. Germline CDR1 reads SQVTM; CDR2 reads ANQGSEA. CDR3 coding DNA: TGCAGCGGGTCGCGGGGGGCGAACACCGGGGAGCTGTTTTTT. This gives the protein CSGSRGANTGELFF.

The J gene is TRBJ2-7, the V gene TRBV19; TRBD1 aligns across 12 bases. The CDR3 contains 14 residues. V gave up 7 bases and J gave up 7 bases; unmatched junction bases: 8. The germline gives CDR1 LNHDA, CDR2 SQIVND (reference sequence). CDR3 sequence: CASTTGTGGEEQYF. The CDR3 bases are TGTGCCAGTACGACCGGGACAGGGGGCGAAGAGCAGTACTTC. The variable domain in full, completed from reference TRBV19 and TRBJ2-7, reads DGGITQSPKYLFRKEGQNVTLSCEQNLNHDAMYWYRQDPGQGLRLIYYSQIVNDFQKGDIAEGYSVSREKKESFPLTVTSAQKNPTAFYLCASTTGTGGEEQYFGPGTRLTVT.

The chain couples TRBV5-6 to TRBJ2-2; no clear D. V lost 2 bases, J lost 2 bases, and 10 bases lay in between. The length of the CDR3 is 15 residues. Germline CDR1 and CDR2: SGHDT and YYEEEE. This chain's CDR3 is CASSFLGLNTGELFF. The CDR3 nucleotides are TGTGCCAGCAGCTTTCTTGGGCTAAACACCGGGGAGCTGTTTTTT.